This is a list of T cell receptor beta chains from one sample in a study of T cell responses to AZD1222 COVID-19 vaccine. Measured with immunoSEQ multiplex PCR; TCRdb has only the in-frame clones, and not every one. The table records fewer than 150,000 clones, around 93% of them present only once. The source was peripheral blood, collected 28 days after the second AZD1222 dose. The receptors shown here come from an adult who received the AZD1222 COVID-19 vaccine. Both conserved end residues are part of each CDR3. Each record gives: V gene, J gene, clone size, D gene, CDR3 protein, CDR3 DNA. D genes are given only for firm matches. Clone size, where shown, is once, few, many, or a class for clones that have expanded.

v_call: TRBV5-1
j_call: TRBJ1-3
clone_size: -
d_call: -
cdr3_aa: CASSVTGPRGGNTIYF
cdr3_nt: TGCGCCAGCAGCGTAACCGGTCCCCGAGGGGGAAACACCATATATTTT

v_call: TRBV6-1
j_call: TRBJ1-6
clone_size: -
d_call: -
cdr3_aa: CASHRDPYNSPLHF
cdr3_nt: TGTGCCAGCCATCGGGACCCCTATAATTCACCCCTCCACTTT

v_call: TRBV18
j_call: TRBJ2-3
clone_size: -
d_call: -
cdr3_aa: CASKRAGGTDTQYF
cdr3_nt: TGTGCCAGCAAACGGGCAGGGGGCACAGATACGCAGTATTTT

v_call: TRBV18
j_call: TRBJ1-4
clone_size: -
d_call: -
cdr3_aa: CASSPGQGGEKLFF
cdr3_nt: TGTGCCAGCTCACCGGGACAAGGGGGTGAAAAACTGTTTTTT

v_call: TRBV27
j_call: TRBJ2-3
clone_size: few
d_call: -
cdr3_aa: CASSPLGTGDTQYF
cdr3_nt: TGTGCCAGCAGTCCGCTGGGGACGGGAGATACGCAGTATTTT

v_call: TRBV11-3
j_call: TRBJ2-3
clone_size: -
d_call: -
cdr3_aa: CASSLGIDSSTDTQYF
cdr3_nt: TGTGCCAGCAGCTTAGGAATCGACAGCAGCACAGATACGCAGTATTTT

v_call: TRBV5-1
j_call: TRBJ2-1
clone_size: -
d_call: TRBD2
cdr3_aa: CASSLEGTSSYNEQFF
cdr3_nt: TGCGCCAGCAGCTTGGAAGGGACTAGCTCCTACAATGAGCAGTTCTTC

v_call: TRBV15
j_call: TRBJ2-7
clone_size: -
d_call: -
cdr3_aa: CATSRGGQGGSYEQYF
cdr3_nt: TGTGCCACCAGCAGAGGGGGGCAGGGAGGATCCTACGAGCAGTACTTC

v_call: TRBV11-2
j_call: TRBJ1-1
clone_size: -
d_call: -
cdr3_aa: CASSLETGGKAFF
cdr3_nt: TGTGCCAGCAGCTTAGAGACGGGGGGGAAAGCTTTCTTT

v_call: TRBV4-3
j_call: TRBJ1-1
clone_size: -
d_call: TRBD1
cdr3_aa: CASSQDSTGGSEAFF
cdr3_nt: TGCGCCAGCAGCCAAGATTCGACAGGGGGCTCTGAAGCTTTCTTT

v_call: TRBV9
j_call: TRBJ1-2
clone_size: -
d_call: -
cdr3_aa: CASSGHREYGYTF
cdr3_nt: TGTGCCAGCAGCGGCCACAGGGAATATGGCTACACCTTC

v_call: TRBV7-2
j_call: TRBJ2-7
clone_size: -
d_call: -
cdr3_aa: CASSSIMYEQYF
cdr3_nt: TGTGCCAGCAGCTCAATAATGTACGAGCAGTACTTC

v_call: TRBV9
j_call: TRBJ2-7
clone_size: -
d_call: TRBD2
cdr3_aa: CASSVGPPSGRNEQYF
cdr3_nt: TGTGCCAGCAGCGTAGGCCCCCCTAGCGGGAGAAACGAGCAGTACTTC

v_call: TRBV7-2
j_call: TRBJ2-3
clone_size: -
d_call: -
cdr3_aa: CASSSTRGWTDTQYF
cdr3_nt: TGTGCCAGCAGCTCCACTAGGGGGTGGACAGATACGCAGTATTTT

v_call: TRBV28
j_call: TRBJ1-2
clone_size: -
d_call: -
cdr3_aa: CASSFRLTGSATF
cdr3_nt: TGTGCCAGCAGTTTCCGTCTGACAGGTTCCGCCACCTTC

v_call: TRBV6-1
j_call: TRBJ2-7
clone_size: -
d_call: -
cdr3_aa: CASSEFIRFYEQYF
cdr3_nt: TGTGCCAGCAGTGAATTCATCAGGTTCTACGAGCAGTACTTC

v_call: TRBV5-1
j_call: TRBJ2-3
clone_size: -
d_call: -
cdr3_aa: CASSLTGGYTDTQYF
cdr3_nt: TGCGCCAGCAGCTTGACTGGGGGCTACACAGATACGCAGTATTTT

v_call: TRBV6-5
j_call: TRBJ2-7
clone_size: -
d_call: -
cdr3_aa: CASSQKGSPPYEQYF
cdr3_nt: TGTGCCAGCAGCCAGAAAGGGAGCCCTCCCTACGAGCAGTACTTC

v_call: TRBV5-6
j_call: TRBJ1-2
clone_size: -
d_call: -
cdr3_aa: CASSLGSQNPYGYTF
cdr3_nt: TGTGCCAGCAGCTTGGGGAGCCAGAACCCCTATGGCTACACCTTC

v_call: TRBV7-2
j_call: TRBJ2-1
clone_size: -
d_call: -
cdr3_aa: CASSLGLYNEQFF
cdr3_nt: TGTGCCAGCAGCTTAGGTCTGTACAATGAGCAGTTCTTC

v_call: TRBV6-2/TRBV6-3
j_call: TRBJ2-7
clone_size: -
d_call: -
cdr3_aa: CASSSAGAGEQYF
cdr3_nt: TGTGCCAGCAGTTCGGCCGGGGCGGGCGAGCAGTACTTC

v_call: TRBV19
j_call: TRBJ2-1
clone_size: -
d_call: TRBD2
cdr3_aa: CASSTSQAGGHNNEQFF
cdr3_nt: TGTGCCAGTAGTACCTCTCAAGCGGGAGGGCACAACAATGAGCAGTTCTTC

v_call: TRBV10-3
j_call: TRBJ2-3
clone_size: -
d_call: -
cdr3_aa: CAISESKGPSTDTQYF
cdr3_nt: TGTGCCATCAGTGAGTCGAAAGGGCCTAGCACAGATACGCAGTATTTT

v_call: TRBV10-1
j_call: TRBJ2-7
clone_size: -
d_call: -
cdr3_aa: CASSDQGLSYEQYF
cdr3_nt: TGCGCCAGCAGTGACCAGGGACTGAGCTACGAGCAGTACTTC

v_call: TRBV19
j_call: TRBJ1-2
clone_size: -
d_call: -
cdr3_aa: CASSPSRAGGYTF
cdr3_nt: TGTGCCAGTAGCCCTAGCCGGGCGGGTGGCTACACCTTC

v_call: TRBV10-1
j_call: TRBJ1-2
clone_size: once
d_call: TRBD1
cdr3_aa: CASRGPIRRQGELSYGYTF
cdr3_nt: TGCGCCAGCAGGGGGCCTATCAGGAGGCAGGGGGAGCTCAGCTATGGCTACACCTTC

v_call: TRBV4-2
j_call: TRBJ1-2
clone_size: -
d_call: TRBD1
cdr3_aa: CASSQDFGQGIYGYTF
cdr3_nt: TGTGCCAGCAGCCAAGATTTTGGACAGGGGATCTATGGCTACACCTTC

v_call: TRBV6-1
j_call: TRBJ1-6
clone_size: -
d_call: -
cdr3_aa: CASSEASGIGSPLHF
cdr3_nt: TGTGCCAGCAGTGAAGCCTCGGGTATAGGGTCACCCCTCCACTTT

v_call: TRBV9
j_call: TRBJ2-3
clone_size: -
d_call: TRBD2
cdr3_aa: CASSALAGVSTDTQYF
cdr3_nt: TGTGCCAGCAGCGCACTAGCGGGAGTAAGCACAGATACGCAGTATTTT

v_call: TRBV20-1
j_call: TRBJ2-6
clone_size: once
d_call: -
cdr3_aa: CSASPILSGANVLTF
cdr3_nt: TGCAGTGCTAGTCCGATCCTCTCTGGGGCCAACGTCCTGACTTTC

v_call: TRBV28
j_call: TRBJ1-5
clone_size: -
d_call: -
cdr3_aa: CASSYRAGQPQHF
cdr3_nt: TGTGCCAGCAGTTATCGGGCGGGACAGCCCCAGCATTTT

v_call: TRBV29-1
j_call: TRBJ2-5
clone_size: once
d_call: TRBD1
cdr3_aa: CSVVRTGDETQYF
cdr3_nt: TGCAGCGTTGTTCGGACAGGGGACGAGACCCAGTACTTC

v_call: TRBV6-2/TRBV6-3
j_call: TRBJ2-7
clone_size: -
d_call: -
cdr3_aa: CASSQTYEQYF
cdr3_nt: TGTGCCAGCAGTCAAACCTACGAGCAGTACTTC

v_call: TRBV7-6
j_call: TRBJ2-1
clone_size: -
d_call: -
cdr3_aa: CASSLGGPVNEQFF
cdr3_nt: TGTGCCAGCAGCCTGGGGGGGCCCGTCAATGAGCAGTTCTTC

v_call: TRBV19
j_call: TRBJ1-2
clone_size: -
d_call: -
cdr3_aa: CASSSTRGGGKAGYTF
cdr3_nt: TGTGCCAGTAGTAGTACCCGCGGGGGGGGGAAAGCTGGCTACACCTTC

v_call: TRBV28
j_call: TRBJ1-5
clone_size: -
d_call: -
cdr3_aa: CASSRGGDRQPQHF
cdr3_nt: TGTGCCAGCAGTAGAGGGGGTGATAGGCAGCCCCAGCATTTT

v_call: TRBV23-1
j_call: TRBJ2-1
clone_size: -
d_call: -
cdr3_aa: CASSQSREGRHEQFF
cdr3_nt: TGCGCCAGCAGTCAATCCCGCGAAGGTAGGCATGAGCAGTTCTTC

v_call: TRBV6-5
j_call: TRBJ1-1
clone_size: -
d_call: TRBD1
cdr3_aa: CAIRQGSMTEAFF
cdr3_nt: TGTGCCATCAGACAGGGGTCTATGACTGAAGCTTTCTTT

v_call: TRBV6-5
j_call: TRBJ1-6
clone_size: -
d_call: TRBD1
cdr3_aa: CASIRTGGDGSPLHF
cdr3_nt: TGTGCCAGCATAAGGACAGGGGGCGATGGGTCACCCCTCCACTTT

v_call: TRBV6-5
j_call: TRBJ2-4
clone_size: -
d_call: -
cdr3_aa: CASSTDRSARNIQYF
cdr3_nt: TGTGCCAGCAGTACAGACAGGTCAGCCAGAAACATTCAGTACTTC

v_call: TRBV5-1
j_call: TRBJ2-3
clone_size: -
d_call: TRBD2
cdr3_aa: CASSSGGPTDTQYF
cdr3_nt: TGCGCCAGCTCTAGCGGGGGGCCCACAGATACGCAGTATTTT

v_call: TRBV7-2
j_call: TRBJ1-2
clone_size: -
d_call: -
cdr3_aa: CASSLSDSLVGGYTF
cdr3_nt: TGTGCCAGCAGCTTAAGTGACTCTCTCGTAGGTGGCTACACCTTC

v_call: TRBV7-8
j_call: TRBJ2-5
clone_size: once
d_call: TRBD2
cdr3_aa: CASSAREEGTQYF
cdr3_nt: TGTGCCAGCAGCGCCCGGGAGGAGGGGACCCAGTACTTC

v_call: TRBV7-9
j_call: TRBJ2-5
clone_size: -
d_call: TRBD1
cdr3_aa: CASSLPGTGQETQYF
cdr3_nt: TGTGCCAGCAGCCTACCGGGGACAGGACAAGAGACCCAGTACTTC

v_call: TRBV19
j_call: TRBJ1-5
clone_size: -
d_call: -
cdr3_aa: CASSRQGPLNQPQHF
cdr3_nt: TGTGCCAGTAGCAGACAAGGGCCCCTAAATCAGCCCCAGCATTTT

v_call: TRBV7-9
j_call: TRBJ1-1
clone_size: -
d_call: -
cdr3_aa: CASSFDENTEAFF
cdr3_nt: TGTGCCAGCAGCTTTGACGAGAACACTGAAGCTTTCTTT

v_call: TRBV4-3
j_call: TRBJ1-6
clone_size: -
d_call: -
cdr3_aa: CASSHPGTNNSPLHF
cdr3_nt: TGCGCCAGCAGCCATCCCGGGACGAACAATTCACCCCTCCACTTT

v_call: TRBV19
j_call: TRBJ1-2
clone_size: -
d_call: -
cdr3_aa: CASSIEGGFGANYGYTF
cdr3_nt: TGTGCCAGTAGTATAGAAGGGGGTTTCGGTGCTAACTATGGCTACACCTTC

v_call: TRBV7-9
j_call: TRBJ2-1
clone_size: -
d_call: -
cdr3_aa: CASSLGGLGHNEQFF
cdr3_nt: TGTGCCAGCAGCTTAGGAGGGCTCGGCCACAATGAGCAGTTCTTC

v_call: TRBV5-5
j_call: TRBJ2-7
clone_size: -
d_call: -
cdr3_aa: CASSTSGPEQYF
cdr3_nt: TGTGCCAGCAGCACCTCAGGGCCCGAGCAGTACTTC

v_call: TRBV9
j_call: TRBJ2-6
clone_size: -
d_call: -
cdr3_aa: CASSEPGTRFSSGANVLTF
cdr3_nt: TGTGCCAGCAGCGAGCCGGGCACCCGATTTAGCTCTGGGGCCAACGTCCTGACTTTC

v_call: TRBV19
j_call: TRBJ1-4
clone_size: -
d_call: -
cdr3_aa: CASSMQGKKLFF
cdr3_nt: TGTGCCAGTAGTATGCAGGGGAAAAAACTGTTTTTT

v_call: TRBV6-5
j_call: TRBJ1-2
clone_size: -
d_call: -
cdr3_aa: CASSYRLGGGANGYTF
cdr3_nt: TGTGCCAGCAGTTACCGACTCGGCGGGGGGGCGAATGGCTACACCTTC

v_call: TRBV7-9
j_call: TRBJ1-2
clone_size: once
d_call: TRBD1
cdr3_aa: CASSPGTGLAYGYTF
cdr3_nt: TGTGCCAGCAGTCCCGGGACAGGCCTCGCCTATGGCTACACCTTC